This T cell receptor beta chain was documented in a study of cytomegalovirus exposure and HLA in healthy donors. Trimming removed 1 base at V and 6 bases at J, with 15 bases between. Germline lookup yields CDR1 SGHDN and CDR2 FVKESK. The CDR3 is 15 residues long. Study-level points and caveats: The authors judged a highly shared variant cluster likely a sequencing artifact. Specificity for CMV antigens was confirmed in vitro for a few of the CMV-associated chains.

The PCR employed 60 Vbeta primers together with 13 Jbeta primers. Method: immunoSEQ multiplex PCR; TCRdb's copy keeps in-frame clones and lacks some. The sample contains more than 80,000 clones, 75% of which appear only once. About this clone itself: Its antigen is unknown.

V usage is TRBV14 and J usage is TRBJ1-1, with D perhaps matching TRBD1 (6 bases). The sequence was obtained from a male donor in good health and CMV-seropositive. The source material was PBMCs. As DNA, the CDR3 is TGTGCCAGCAGCCAAGGGACAGTATTGCCGGCTGAAGCTTTCTTT. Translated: CASSQGTVLPAEAFF.